Given below is one T cell receptor beta chain in context. Its antigen is currently unknown. Produced via immunoSEQ multiplex PCR; TCRdb's table is partial and in-frame only. This table has about 140,000 clones, more than 80% appearing once. The sample belongs to a study of T cell responses to AZD1222 COVID-19 vaccine. Study-level results: Scientists sampled the repertoires only once the peak T cell response had passed.

From germline, CDR1 is SGHRS and CDR2 YFSETQ. The CDR3 length is 15 residues. V was trimmed by 1 base and J by 4 bases, leaving 12 bases between them. The sequence came from an adult who received the MenACWY meningococcal vaccine as a control. This chain joins TRBV5-1 and TRBJ2-1; no clear D gene. The sequencing here drew on peripheral blood, taken 28 days after the second dose of the MenACWY control vaccine. The CDR3 nucleotides read TGCGCCAGCAGCTTGATATGGGAACTTTACAATGAGCAGTTCTTC. The encoded protein is CASSLIWELYNEQFF.